What follows is one T cell receptor (beta chain) and its context. The specificity of this receptor is unknown. One base away there is no much larger clone; base qualities are not given. The data belong to a study of cytomegalovirus exposure and HLA in healthy donors listed by TCRdb under 2017. Looking at the study overall: An earlier analysis of 587 of the donors reported approximately 270 Gb of sequence data and more than 90 million unique TCR beta sequences from roughly 200 million T cells. Every discovery cohort repertoire had been produced on one sequencing platform. Alongside the repertoire data, information on donor age, sex, ethnicity and CMV serostatus was compiled. To decide whether each TCR beta V gene segment behaved as functional or pseudogenic, an earlier analysis of 587 of the donors relied on high-throughput TCR beta sequencing. Among the roughly 400 genotyped donors, about 83% belonged to the genetic ancestry cluster associated with self-reported Caucasian donors. Using immunosequencing, the study profiled T cell repertoires from around 680 subjects and related those repertoires to cytomegalovirus serostatus. A later analysis re-examined previously published TCR beta repertoires from more than 650 donors and added high-resolution HLA genotyping to investigate patterns of TCR occurrence. The study was designed to test whether signatures of past pathogen exposure could be identified by cataloging public T cell receptors. Rather than using new phenotypic data, the later analysis identified candidate immune exposures from TCR beta sequences and from how often those sequences occurred across donors. High-throughput TCR immunosequencing, statistical association of individual TCRs with disease status, and machine learning were combined to predict cytomegalovirus infection status. Besides the first cohort of 666 subjects, a separate validation cohort made up of 120 or so different subjects was used. Roughly 5 DR-DQ haplotypes were handled as single units for association and clustering, since linkage in the cohort was strong. Class I and class II HLA loci were covered by the typing at four-digit resolution. A later genetic analysis used genome-wide SNP genotypes for about 60% of the roughly 700 donors, treating that subset as a discovery cohort. An early release covering over 500 HLA-typed donors comprised 250 to 350 gigabases of sequencing data and 65 million to 100 million unique TCR sequences. Typing coverage differed by locus: A, B, C, DRB1 and DQB1 were typed in roughly 620-630 donors, DQA1 in about 560, DPA1 in roughly 590, and DPB1 in around 440. Among approximately 370 genotyped donors of the cohort, an average of roughly 230,000 unique TCR beta nucleotide sequences was sequenced per donor, of which about 19% were non-productive.

The library was produced with the immunoSEQ multiplex PCR assay. For the multiplex PCR, a mixture combining 60 forward primers for TCR Vbeta segments and 13 reverse primers for TCR Jbeta segments was used. A multiplex PCR assay on genomic DNA amplified the CDR3 region of rearranged TCR beta genes. The Illumina HiSeq System was used to sequence the amplified TCR beta libraries as 87-base-pair reads. The published analysis was carried out like this. A later analysis counted 75 million to 100 million unique TCR beta chains across the 640 or so repertoires, and around 12 million of these chains were shared by at least two donors. Raw reads were error-corrected and collapsed into unique sequences by a nearest-neighbor algorithm in which closely related sequences were merged to remove PCR and sequencing errors. V, D and J gene segments were assigned by aligning CDR3 sequences to IMGT reference sequences. For a sequence to be retained, a match of at least six nucleotides to both a V gene segment and a J gene segment was required. A rearrangement was called productive if the CDR3 had no stop codons and remained in frame with V and J, and every other rearrangement was called non-productive. CDR3 was defined by IMGT convention, running from the second conserved V-encoded cysteine to the conserved J-encoded phenylalanine. The earlier analysis of approximately 500 of the donors excluded sequences that lacked an unambiguous match to a single V gene segment. In an earlier analysis of a few hundred of the donors, V segments were called functional above 56.7% productive rearrangements and were called segregating when the between-donor standard deviation exceeded 5%. A statistical classification framework was built for diagnosing cytomegalovirus status from the catalog of TCR beta chain sequences. In a later analysis, V and J genes were assigned by comparing TCR nucleotide sequences against IMGT/GENE-DB human TR gene sequences. In a later analysis, CDR3 sequences and most-parsimonious VDJ recombination scenarios were assigned using the TCRdist pipeline. In a later analysis, each TCR beta chain was defined by its CDR3 amino acid sequence together with its V-gene family, and reads without a unique V-gene family were excluded. As a way to deal with suspected cross-contamination and a sequencing artifact, a later analysis dropped nearly 600 nucleotide sequences that were highly shared and had low generation probability. A later analysis calculated a clonal expansion index for each public chain from normalized within-repertoire ranks of inferred template counts. Generation probabilities in a later analysis came from a VDJ recombination model fitted to out-of-frame rearrangements, and those results were checked against IGoR. In a later analysis, hypergeometric tests were used to score TCR-TCR, TCR-HLA and TCR-CMV co-occurrence, with a repertoire-size bias correction applied to TCR pairs. False discovery rates were estimated in a later analysis by permuting HLA or CMV assignments 20 times. In a later analysis, co-occurring TCRs were grouped using DBSCAN, with TCRdist sequence similarity added in when clustering inside HLA-allele-positive subsets. Repertoires with fewer than 30,000 or more than 120,000 public chains were left out of co-occurrence clustering, as were about five repertoires with anomalous nucleotide sharing. This is the immuneACCESS table as TCRdb keeps it, with only in-frame sequences that have V and J called. A part of the clones is gone; compared with another copy, unresolved V genes explain less than half, and the rest is unexplained. V, J and clone size derive from that table, while D and trimming were established from the DNA sequence. The sample table contains 200,000 to 250,000 clones; only one count was recorded for roughly 80% of them. In total, the top ten clones hold about 3.1% of the sample.

The cohort comprised some 700 healthy bone marrow donors. Cohort members were all nominally healthy when sampled, although unrecorded immune exposures were likely present. The donor was CMV seronegative and was included in the group of several hundred seronegative cohort members. Every donor gave a peripheral blood sample, and the peripheral blood mononuclear cells from that sample were used for TCR beta sequencing. The Qiagen DNeasy Blood Extraction Kit was used to extract genomic DNA from the blood cell samples. The full study reports these points: A cluster of highly shared sequence variants was judged likely to represent a technical artifact of the sequencing pipeline. The 87-base-pair reads could not distinguish some IMGT-functional V segments, including TRBV6-2 and TRBV6-3, so those segments were excluded. Only TCR beta chains were sequenced in this cohort, and the absence of alpha or paired-chain data limited detectable features. The only immune exposure information available for the cohort was CMV serostatus. V-gene and J-gene trimming of TCR beta chains was associated with a missense DCLRE1C variant in a later genetic analysis, and the association was replicated in an independent cohort. In a later analysis, most CMV-associated TCR beta chains were found to appear HLA-restricted, with HLA associations seemingly driven largely by CMV exposure. Because HLA typing was missing for some donors at each locus, association tests included only the typed subset. In vitro tests confirmed that a few of the cytomegalovirus-associated TCR beta chains recognize cytomegalovirus antigens. While some public TCRs were present in many individuals, most TCR sequences turned up only very rarely across donors. It was suggested by the authors that the approach could potentially be generalized to other disease states and immunological phenotypes. In an earlier analysis of over 550 of the donors, most TCR beta V segments were observed in productive rearrangements about 87% or about 30% of the time, broadly matching IMGT annotations. A later genetic analysis reported fewer N-insertions in productive TCRs among donors in an Asian-associated ancestry cluster than the approximately 670-donor mean. Presence/absence analyses assumed roughly uniform sequencing depth across donors, an assumption that may not hold. In both the original and validation cohorts, the classifier was reported to diagnose cytomegalovirus status with high specificity and sensitivity. In a later analysis, the rate of TCR association differed among HLA loci, with DRB1 alleles having the most associated TCRs and HLA-C alleles having the fewest. When HLA alleles, especially DR and DQ, strongly co-occurred, TCR associations were difficult to assign to individual alleles. In the study, approximately 160 TCR beta chains were listed as associated with cytomegalovirus. In a later analysis, several top co-occurrence clusters were reported to appear linked to parvovirus B19, influenza, CMV and Epstein-Barr virus. Correlated functional status among segregating V segments might reflect linkage disequilibrium, but an unknown experimental factor could not be ruled out. Roughly 15 rarely observed V segments, including chromosome 9 orphons, were excluded from the earlier analysis of 550 to 700 of the donors because counts were too low. A further reported finding was that TCR beta sequences accurately predicted the HLA-A and HLA-B alleles for most subjects in the first cohort. A later analysis associated 17,000 or so TCR beta sequences with specific HLA alleles at a false discovery rate of 0.05. Compared with equally common non-associated chains, HLA-associated TCR beta chains in a later analysis were more clonally expanded and had lower generation probabilities.

Trimming at the junction amounts to 9 bases on V and 9 bases on J, and the germline ends lie 17 bases apart. The germline V gene provides CDR1 MDHEN and CDR2 SYDVKM. From the cysteine up to the phenylalanine, the CDR3 has a length of 12 residues. CDR3 DNA only is kept here, 36 bases in frame from base 1. Input material: PBMCs. The clonotype originates from a young man in good health and CMV-seronegative. The sequence links TRBV28 to TRBJ1-2; the D gene is perhaps TRBD1, on 6 matching bases. The DNA reads TGTGCCAGTAATACCGGGACAACGCGCTACACCTTC. Translated, it reads CASNTGTTRYTF.